This TCR beta chain was identified during a study of T cells in Graves' hyperthyroidism and ophthalmopathy. Whole-study results and caveats: Most clonotypes that expanded in the thyroid above 0.001 also showed up in blood. A median around 6.8 months before onset, the model predicted ophthalmopathy.

Exclusions: uncontrolled infection, other autoimmune disease, pregnancy, lactation. The table lists this clonotype with many counts. Antigen: not known. J gave up 6 bases and V 8 bases, and 9 bases lay outside the gene matches. Germline CDR1 reads MDHEN; CDR2 reads SYDVKM. CDR3 length equals 14 residues. TCR beta CDR3 regions were amplified from RNA transcripts. The HTBI primer set served for first-round RT-PCR of the TCR CDR3. TCRdb passed the multiplex PCR reads through MiXCR, listing each CDR3 protein once. The sample lists about 110,000 distinct CDR3 sequences, approximately 15% occurring once. This clonotype was obtained from a woman in her fifties or sixties with Graves' hyperthyroidism. The chain has TRBV28 and TRBJ2-7, with TRBD1 matching 11 bases. Sequenced: blood. CDR3 sequence: CASQTGQGAVEQYF. The DNA for the CDR3 is TGTGCCAGCCAAACCGGACAGGGGGCGGTCGAGCAGTACTTC.